Below, 3 T cell receptor beta chains from the same sample are listed, as sequenced in a study of cytomegalovirus exposure and HLA in healthy donors. The study ran its PCR with 60 Vbeta and 13 Jbeta primers. The table came from immunoSEQ multiplex PCR; TCRdb's copy has only in-frame clones and leaves some out. Of more than 85,000 clones in the sample, approximately 70% were seen once. Source material: PBMCs. The origin of the receptors is a woman in her forties or fifties in good health and CMV-seropositive.

The J gene is TRBJ1-4, the V gene TRBV2, with a weak D call TRBD1 (5 bases). This CDR3 region has 14 residues. Trimming cost V 6 bases and J 6 bases, with 14 bases left between them. In germline, CDR1 is SNHLY, CDR2 FYNNEI. As DNA, the CDR3 is TGTGCCAGCAGGACACGGGGGAGGGATGAAAAACTGTTTTTT. It codes for CASRTRGRDEKLFF. The full variable domain, with the rest looked up from reference TRBV2 and TRBJ1-4, is EPEVTQTPSHQVTQMGQEVILRCVPISNHLYFYWYRQILGQKVEFLVSFYNNEISEKSEIFDDQFSVERPDGSNFTLKIRSTKLEDSAMYFCASRTRGRDEKLFFGSGTQLSVL.

V and J are TRBV7-3 and TRBJ2-7; 8 bases agree with TRBD1. The CDR3 is 14 amino acids. V shed 6 bases and J 5 bases; nucleotides not matched to a gene: 9. The germline gives CDR1 SGHTA, CDR2 FQGTGA. CDR3 sequence (DNA): TGTGCCAGCAGTCTTAGGGGACAGGAGGACGAGCAGTACTTC. Translation: CASSLRGQEDEQYF.

Here the CDR3 DNA reads TGTGCCAGTAGTATAGGAGGAAACTCCTACGAGCAGTACTTC. Translated, it gives CASSIGGNSYEQYF. This chain uses TRBV19 with TRBJ2-7; D gene ambiguous. Trimming took 1 base from V and 0 from J, leaving 7 bases between them. The germline gives CDR1 LNHDA, CDR2 SQIVND (reference sequence). CDR3 length: 14 amino acids. Full variable domain (missing parts from reference TRBV19 and TRBJ2-7): DGGITQSPKYLFRKEGQNVTLSCEQNLNHDAMYWYRQDPGQGLRLIYYSQIVNDFQKGDIAEGYSVSREKKESFPLTVTSAQKNPTAFYLCASSIGGNSYEQYFGPGTRLTVT.